The 14 T cell receptor beta chains below come from one sample, sequenced in a study of blood T cell repertoires in COVID-19. TCRdb's table, derived via immunoSEQ multiplex PCR, lists solely in-frame clones and lacks some. This table has about 60,000 clones, 83% appearing once. The sequenced sample consisted of peripheral blood. The origin of the receptors is a man between 50 and 59 years old with COVID-19, enrolled during active disease.

This clone occurred a few times. V gene TRBV2 combines with J gene TRBJ1-4; TRBD1 matches at 9 bases. The ends lost 4 bases at V and 8 bases at J; junction bases unmatched: 2. The length of the CDR3 is 13 residues. Germline V gives CDR1 SNHLY, CDR2 FYNNEI. CDR3 amino acids: CASSVQGAEKLFF. Here the CDR3 DNA reads TGTGCCAGCAGTGTACAGGGGGCGGAAAAACTGTTTTTT.

This CDR3 reads CATSRGPDLTTSYNEQFF. In nucleotides, the CDR3 is TGTGCCACCAGCAGAGGGCCTGACCTAACTACTTCCTACAATGAGCAGTTCTTC. This chain connects TRBV15 to TRBJ2-1; D remains ambiguous. Trimming cost V 1 base and J 1 base, with 17 bases left between them. CDR1 and CDR2 (germline): LNHNV, YYDKDF (reference sequence). The CDR3 length is 18 residues.

This clone was seen a few times. This sequence joins TRBV7-9 and TRBJ2-7; 9 bases are a match to TRBD1. This CDR3 region has 15 residues. J lost 0 bases, V lost 4 bases, and 4 bases had no gene match. Germline assignment: CDR1 SEHNR and CDR2 FQNEAQ (reference sequence). The CDR3 sequence: CASSWGQGSSYEQYF. The CDR3 bases are TGTGCCAGCAGCTGGGGACAGGGAAGCTCCTACGAGCAGTACTTC.

V usage is TRBV5-4 and J usage is TRBJ2-7; the match to TRBD1 covers 9 bases. The CDR3 is made up of 13 amino acids. With 4 bases clipped from V and 6 bases from J, the junction kept 5 bases outside the gene matches. The V gene's germline CDR1 is SGHNT and CDR2 YYREEE (reference sequence). The CDR3 reads CASSTRTGVEQYF. In DNA, the CDR3 is TGTGCCAGCAGCACCCGGACAGGGGTCGAGCAGTACTTC.

The genes are TRBV5-6 and TRBJ1-2, with no clear D. Germline CDR1 is SGHDT and CDR2 is YYEEEE. The CDR3 runs 13 residues. Trimming pared 2 bases from V and 7 bases from J, leaving 12 bases between. The chain's CDR3 is CASSFPPLGGYTF. The CDR3 DNA sequence: TGTGCCAGCAGCTTCCCACCCCTCGGTGGCTACACCTTC. The variable domain in full, completed from reference TRBV5-6 and TRBJ1-2, reads DAGVTQSPTHLIKTRGQQVTLRCSPKSGHDTVSWYQQALGQGPQFIFQYYEEEERQRGNFPDRFSGHQFPNYSSELNVNALLLGDSALYLCASSFPPLGGYTFGSGTRLTVV.

The CDR3 DNA sequence: TGTGCCAGTGGGACAGGCACAGATACGCAGTATTTT. It codes for CASGTGTDTQYF. This chain links TRBV19 with TRBJ2-3; 7 bases map to TRBD1. Looked up from germline, CDR1 is LNHDA and CDR2 is SQIVND (reference sequence). Unmatched junction bases numbered 0, after V lost 8 bases and J lost 1 base. The CDR3 extends over 12 amino acids. The full variable domain, rest sourced from reference TRBV19 and TRBJ2-3, is DGGITQSPKYLFRKEGQNVTLSCEQNLNHDAMYWYRQDPGQGLRLIYYSQIVNDFQKGDIAEGYSVSREKKESFPLTVTSAQKNPTAFYLCASGTGTDTQYFGPGTRLTVL.

The rearrangement links TRBV4-1 to TRBJ1-5; TRBD1 is a possible D gene (6 bases). This CDR3 contains 14 residues. V gave up 2 bases and J gave up 6 bases, with 11 bases separating them. CDR1 and CDR2 from the germline V gene are MGHRA and YSYEKL. The CDR3 spells CASSQLEGVQPQHF. The CDR3, as DNA: TGCGCCAGCAGCCAACTAGAGGGGGTTCAGCCCCAGCATTTT.

The rearrangement joins TRBV9 to TRBJ2-3; a weak D match, TRBD2 (5 bases). Germline V gives CDR1 SGDLS, CDR2 YYNGEE. V shed 4 bases and J shed 0 bases, with 12 bases lying between them. CDR3 length: 15 residues. The CDR3 sequence: CASSRTGISTDTQYF. The DNA of the CDR3 is TGTGCCAGCAGCAGGACGGGAATTAGCACAGATACGCAGTATTTT. The variable domain in full, with the rest retrieved from reference TRBV9 and TRBJ2-3, is DSGVTQTPKHLITATGQRVTLRCSPRSGDLSVYWYQQSLDQGLQFLIQYYNGEERAKGNILERFSAQQFPDLHSELNLSSLELGDSALYFCASSRTGISTDTQYFGPGTRLTVL.

The rearrangement links TRBV4-3 to TRBJ2-1; 11 nucleotides line up with TRBD2. With V trimmed by 2 bases and J by 3 bases, 3 bases remained unmatched. From germline, CDR1 is LGHNA and CDR2 YSLEER. The CDR3 is 16 residues long. CDR3 amino acids: CASSQQLAGDYNEQFF. The CDR3 DNA sequence: TGCGCCAGCAGCCAACAACTAGCGGGGGACTACAATGAGCAGTTCTTC.

This chain uses TRBV6-2 or TRBV6-3 with TRBJ2-7; D not certain. Trimming pared 5 bases from V and 4 bases from J, leaving 18 bases between. CDR3 size: 15 residues. Germline V gives CDR1 MNHEY, CDR2 SVGEGT. The CDR3 DNA sequence: TGTGCCAGCAGTACCGAAGTAACAAAAAAATACGAGCAGTACTTC. Protein: CASSTEVTKKYEQYF.

V gene TRBV30 combines with J gene TRBJ2-7, with 7 bases that match TRBD2. In germline, CDR1 is GTSNPN, CDR2 SVGIG (reference sequence). V shed 4 bases, J shed 5 bases, and the junction held 5 bases outside the gene matches. The CDR3 has 12 amino acids. CDR3 sequence reads: CAWKRGKDEQYF. The CDR3, as DNA: TGTGCCTGGAAGCGGGGAAAGGACGAGCAGTACTTC. Based on the CDR3 plus reference TRBV30 and TRBJ2-7, the full variable domain is SQTIHQWPATLVQPVGSPLSLECTVEGTSNPNLYWYRQAAGRGLQLLFYSVGIGQISSEVPQNLSASRPQDRQFILSSKKLLLSDSGFYLCAWKRGKDEQYFGPGTRLTVT.

The rearrangement links TRBV5-1 to TRBJ1-6; TRBD1 aligns across 11 bases. The CDR3 is 16 amino acids. CDR1 and CDR2 from the germline V gene are SGHRS and YFSETQ. Trimming removed 3 bases from V and 9 bases from J; junction bases left unmatched: 8. The CDR3 DNA sequence: TGCGCCAGCAGCTCTGGGGCCGGGACAGGGGGTTCACCCCTCCACTTT. Translating gives CASSSGAGTGGSPLHF.

This rearrangement joins TRBV2 to TRBJ2-2; D is perhaps TRBD1 (6 bases). Trimming pared 7 bases from V and 0 bases from J, leaving 15 bases between. This CDR3 region has 16 residues. CDR1 SNHLY and CDR2 FYNNEI come from the germline V gene. The CDR3 DNA follows: TGTGCCAGCAACTCACAGGGCGTGCCGAACACCGGGGAGCTGTTTTTT. Its protein is CASNSQGVPNTGELFF.

The V call is TRBV12-3 or TRBV12-4, the J call TRBJ2-7, with no clear D. The V gene lost 6 bases and the J gene lost 2 bases, with 8 bases spanning the gap. This CDR3 region has 12 residues. CDR3 nucleotide sequence: TGTGCCAGCAGCCTAAGTGCCTACGAGCAGTACTTC. Translating gives CASSLSAYEQYF.